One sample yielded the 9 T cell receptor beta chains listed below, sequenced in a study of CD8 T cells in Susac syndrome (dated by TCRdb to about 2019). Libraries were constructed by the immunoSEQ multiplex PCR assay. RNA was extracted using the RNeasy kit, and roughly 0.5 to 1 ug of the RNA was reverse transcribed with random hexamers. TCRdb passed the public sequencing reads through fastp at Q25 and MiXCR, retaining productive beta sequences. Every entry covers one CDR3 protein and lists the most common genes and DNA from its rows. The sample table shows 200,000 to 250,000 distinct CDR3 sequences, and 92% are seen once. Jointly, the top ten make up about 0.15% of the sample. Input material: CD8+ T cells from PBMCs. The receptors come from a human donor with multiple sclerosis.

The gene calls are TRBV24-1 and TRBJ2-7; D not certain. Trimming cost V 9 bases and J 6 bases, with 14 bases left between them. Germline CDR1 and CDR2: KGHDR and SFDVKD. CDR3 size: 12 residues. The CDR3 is CATSSGTVEQYF. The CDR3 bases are TGTGCCACCTCATCCGGTACCGTCGAGCAGTACTTC.

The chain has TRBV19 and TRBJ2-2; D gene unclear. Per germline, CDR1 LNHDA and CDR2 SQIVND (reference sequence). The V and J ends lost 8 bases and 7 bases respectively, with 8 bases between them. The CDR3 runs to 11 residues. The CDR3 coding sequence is TGTGCCAGTCTACACGGCGGGGAGCTGTTTTTT. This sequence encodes CASLHGGELFF.

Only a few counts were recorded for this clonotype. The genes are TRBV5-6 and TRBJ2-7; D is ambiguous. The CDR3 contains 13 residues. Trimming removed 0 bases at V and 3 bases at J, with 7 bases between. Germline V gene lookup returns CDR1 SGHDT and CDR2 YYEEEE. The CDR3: CASSLVGGYEQYF. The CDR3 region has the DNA TGTGCCAGCAGCTTGGTTGGCGGCTACGAGCAGTACTTC.

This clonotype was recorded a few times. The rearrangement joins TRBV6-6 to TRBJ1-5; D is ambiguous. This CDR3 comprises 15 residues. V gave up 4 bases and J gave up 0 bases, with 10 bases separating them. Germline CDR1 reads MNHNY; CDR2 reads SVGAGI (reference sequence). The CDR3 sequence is CASSSRANSNQPQHF. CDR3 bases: TGTGCCAGCAGTTCGCGGGCCAATAGCAATCAGCCCCAGCATTTT.

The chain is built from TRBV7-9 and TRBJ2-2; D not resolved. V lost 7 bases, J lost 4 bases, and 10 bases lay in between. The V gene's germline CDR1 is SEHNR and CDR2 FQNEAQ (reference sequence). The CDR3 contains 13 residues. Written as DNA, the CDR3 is TGTGCCAGCACTCCTCCGCCCACCGGGGAGCTGTTTTTT. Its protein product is CASTPPPTGELFF.

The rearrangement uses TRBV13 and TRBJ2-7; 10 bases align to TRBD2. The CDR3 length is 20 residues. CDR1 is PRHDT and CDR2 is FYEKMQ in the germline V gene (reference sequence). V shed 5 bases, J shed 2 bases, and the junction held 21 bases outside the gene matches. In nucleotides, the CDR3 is TGTGCCAGCAGCGGGCCCCTGGCGGGGGCTGATGGACTAGCGGCCTACGAGCAGTACTTC. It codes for CASSGPLAGADGLAAYEQYF.

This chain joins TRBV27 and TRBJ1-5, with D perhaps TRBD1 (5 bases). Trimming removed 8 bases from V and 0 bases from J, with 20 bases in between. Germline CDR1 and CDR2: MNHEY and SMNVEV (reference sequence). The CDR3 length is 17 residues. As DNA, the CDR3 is TGTGCCAGCCGTCCCTGGGGGGTCAGAAATAGCAATCAGCCCCAGCATTTT. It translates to CASRPWGVRNSNQPQHF.

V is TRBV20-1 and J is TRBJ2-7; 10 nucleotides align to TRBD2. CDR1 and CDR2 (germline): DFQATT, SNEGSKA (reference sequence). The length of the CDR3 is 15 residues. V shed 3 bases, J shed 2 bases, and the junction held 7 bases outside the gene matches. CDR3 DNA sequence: TGCAGTGCTAGGGCAACTAGCGGGACCCCCTACGAGCAGTACTTC. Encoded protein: CSARATSGTPYEQYF.

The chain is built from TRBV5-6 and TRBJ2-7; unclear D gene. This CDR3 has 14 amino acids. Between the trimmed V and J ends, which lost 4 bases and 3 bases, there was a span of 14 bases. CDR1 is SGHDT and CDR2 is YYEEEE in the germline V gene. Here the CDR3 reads CASSVEITRYEQYF. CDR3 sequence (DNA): TGTGCCAGCAGCGTAGAAATAACCCGCTACGAGCAGTACTTC.